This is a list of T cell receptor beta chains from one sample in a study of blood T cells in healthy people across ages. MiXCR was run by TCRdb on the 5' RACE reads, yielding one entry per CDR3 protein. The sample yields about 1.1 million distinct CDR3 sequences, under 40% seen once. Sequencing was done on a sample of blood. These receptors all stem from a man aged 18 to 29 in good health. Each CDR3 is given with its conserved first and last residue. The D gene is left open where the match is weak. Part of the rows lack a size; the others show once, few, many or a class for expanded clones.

CDR3 protein: CASSLVGVLYDEQFF; CDR3 DNA: TGTGCCAGCAGCTTAGTAGGGGTGTTATACGATGAGCAGTTCTTC; V gene: TRBV7-2; D gene: -; J gene: TRBJ2-1; clone size: once
CDR3 protein: CASSLDPSHNEQFF; CDR3 DNA: TGTGCCAGCAGCTTGGACCCTTCCCACAATGAGCAGTTCTTC; V gene: TRBV11-2; D gene: -; J gene: TRBJ2-1; clone size: few
CDR3 protein: CASSLYRDEQYF; CDR3 DNA: TGTGCCAGCAGTTTATACAGGGATGAGCAGTACTTC; V gene: TRBV28; D gene: -; J gene: TRBJ2-7; clone size: few
CDR3 protein: CSARPTGNTEAFF; CDR3 DNA: TGCAGTGCTCGACCTACAGGGAACACTGAAGCTTTCTTT; V gene: TRBV20-1; D gene: -; J gene: TRBJ1-1; clone size: few
CDR3 protein: CASSQLSVNEQFF; CDR3 DNA: TGCGCCAGCAGCCAATTATCGGTTAATGAGCAGTTCTTC; V gene: TRBV4-3; D gene: -; J gene: TRBJ2-1; clone size: -
CDR3 protein: CASSFSTGLGDEKLFF; CDR3 DNA: TGTGCCAGCAGTTTTTCAACGGGGTTAGGGGATGAAAAACTGTTTTTT; V gene: TRBV27; D gene: -; J gene: TRBJ1-4; clone size: -
CDR3 protein: CASSYGSGPYEQYF; CDR3 DNA: TGTGCCAGCAGTTATGGGAGCGGCCCCTACGAGCAGTACTTC; V gene: TRBV6-5; D gene: -; J gene: TRBJ2-7; clone size: -
CDR3 protein: CASSPDTAGNTIYF; CDR3 DNA: TGTGCCAGCAGTCCGGACACTGCTGGAAACACCATATATTTT; V gene: TRBV14; D gene: -; J gene: TRBJ1-3; clone size: -
CDR3 protein: CSARDAGAATNEKLFF; CDR3 DNA: TGCAGTGCTAGAGATGCGGGTGCAGCAACTAATGAAAAACTGTTTTTT; V gene: TRBV20-1; D gene: -; J gene: TRBJ1-4; clone size: -
CDR3 protein: CASSSQTGNTEAFF; CDR3 DNA: TGTGCCAGCAGTTCCCAGACGGGGAACACTGAAGCTTTCTTT; V gene: TRBV5-1; D gene: -; J gene: TRBJ1-1; clone size: many
CDR3 protein: CSAIRQAGETQYF; CDR3 DNA: TGCAGTGCTATTCGTCAGGCCGGAGAGACCCAGTACTTC; V gene: TRBV20-1; D gene: -; J gene: TRBJ2-5; clone size: -
CDR3 protein: CASRTHHNYGYTF; CDR3 DNA: TGTGCCAGCAGGACCCACCATAACTATGGCTACACCTTC; V gene: TRBV7-2; D gene: -; J gene: TRBJ1-2; clone size: -
CDR3 protein: CASSLTWGHDGYEQYF; CDR3 DNA: TGTGCCAGCAGCTTAACCTGGGGACACGATGGGTACGAGCAGTACTTC; V gene: TRBV7-2; D gene: -; J gene: TRBJ2-7; clone size: few
CDR3 protein: CASSQDQGRSNEKLFF; CDR3 DNA: TGTGCCAGCAGCCAAGACCAGGGACGGTCTAATGAAAAACTGTTTTTT; V gene: TRBV4-2; D gene: -; J gene: TRBJ1-4; clone size: few
CDR3 protein: CASSVGQGSAEAFF; CDR3 DNA: TGTGCCAGCAGCGTGGGACAGGGATCGGCTGAAGCTTTCTTT; V gene: TRBV9; D gene: TRBD1; J gene: TRBJ1-1; clone size: -
CDR3 protein: CAISERNLKQSGANVLTF; CDR3 DNA: TGTGCCATCAGTGAGAGGAATTTAAAGCAATCTGGGGCCAACGTCCTGACTTTC; V gene: TRBV10-3; D gene: -; J gene: TRBJ2-6; clone size: -
CDR3 protein: CASSLGGITGELFF; CDR3 DNA: TGTGCCAGCAGTCTCGGGGGCATCACCGGGGAGCTGTTTTTT; V gene: TRBV12-3/TRBV12-4; D gene: -; J gene: TRBJ2-2; clone size: few
CDR3 protein: CASSSGRESYTF; CDR3 DNA: TGTGCCAGCAGTTCGGGCCGCGAAAGCTACACCTTC; V gene: TRBV5-6; D gene: -; J gene: TRBJ1-2; clone size: -
CDR3 protein: CASSPSRQGGYGYTF; CDR3 DNA: TGTGCCAGCAGCCCATCTAGACAGGGCGGCTATGGCTACACCTTC; V gene: TRBV11-2; D gene: TRBD1; J gene: TRBJ1-2; clone size: few
CDR3 protein: CAIGEGREGNQPQHF; CDR3 DNA: TGTGCCATCGGTGAAGGTCGAGAGGGCAATCAGCCCCAGCATTTT; V gene: TRBV10-3; D gene: -; J gene: TRBJ1-5; clone size: -
CDR3 protein: CSARPSGQGFYEQYF; CDR3 DNA: TGCAGTGCTAGACCCAGTGGGCAGGGTTTCTACGAGCAGTACTTC; V gene: TRBV20-1; D gene: -; J gene: TRBJ2-7; clone size: many
CDR3 protein: CASSLEMSEQFF; CDR3 DNA: TGCGCCAGCAGCCTGGAAATGAGTGAGCAGTTCTTC; V gene: TRBV5-1; D gene: -; J gene: TRBJ2-1; clone size: few